The 22 T cell receptor beta chains below come from one sample, sequenced in a study of T cell repertoires in aging, cancer and after chemotherapy. Peripheral blood genomic DNA, not sorted cells or RNA, was the template. Rearranged V-D-J TRB sequences were amplified with a mixed TRB-A/B primer pool. Each CDR3 protein is one row after TCRdb ran MiXCR on the multiplex PCR reads. The sample consists of roughly 3,100 distinct CDR3 sequences, 20% to 25% of them appearing once. The sample consisted of blood. The receptors originated from a human donor with a solid tumor.

This clonotype is medium-sized (0.01 to 0.1%). The V call is TRBV18, the J call TRBJ2-1; no clear D. The CDR3 loop spans 13 amino acids. The germline CDR1 and CDR2 sequences are KGHSH and LQKENI. V lost 4 bases and J lost 5, with 9 bases in between. In nucleotides, the CDR3 is TGTGCCAGCTCACTTTGGCAGAACAATGAGCAGTTCTTC. It is translated as CASSLWQNNEQFF. Full variable domain (outside the CDR3, taken from reference TRBV18 and TRBJ2-1): NAGVMQNPRHLVRRRGQEARLRCSPMKGHSHVYWYRQLPEEGLKFMVYLQKENIIDESGMPKERFSAEFPKEGPSILRIQQVVRGDSAAYFCASSLWQNNEQFFGPGTRLTVL.

Relative to its sample, this clonotype is medium-sized. This chain uses TRBV5-6 with TRBJ2-2; D perhaps matches TRBD2 (5 bases). The CDR3 is made up of 16 amino acids. CDR1 and CDR2 from the germline V gene are SGHDT and YYEEEE. With 4 bases removed from V and 0 bases from J, the gap between germline ends came to 13 bases. CDR3 region: CASSPERYSNTGELFF. As DNA, the CDR3 is TGTGCCAGCAGCCCCGAGCGGTATTCGAACACCGGGGAGCTGTTTTTT.

J is TRBJ2-2 and V is TRBV11-2; D may be TRBD1 (5 bases). The germline CDR1 and CDR2 sequences are SGHAT and FQNNGV. The CDR3 has 14 amino acids. V was shortened by 5 bases and J by 2 bases, with 9 bases between the two germline ends. The CDR3 loop reads CASSPDINTGELFF. CDR3 sequence (DNA): TGTGCCAGCAGCCCGGACATAAACACCGGGGAGCTGTTTTTT.

This clonotype has only a few counts. The chain carries TRBV5-1 and TRBJ1-3; possible D gene TRBD1, 5 bases. V was trimmed by 2 bases and J by 0 bases, leaving 12 bases between them. The CDR3 is 16 amino acids. Germline CDR1 and CDR2: SGHRS and YFSETQ. The CDR3 DNA reads TGCGCCAGCAGCTTAGGACATGCCTACTCTGGAAACACCATATATTTT. Its protein product is CASSLGHAYSGNTIYF.

The V call is TRBV5-4, the J call TRBJ2-5, with D perhaps matching TRBD2 (5 bases). This CDR3 is built from 14 residues. CDR1 is SGHNT and CDR2 is YYREEE in the germline V gene (reference sequence). The V end lost 4 bases, the J end lost 2 bases, and 12 bases lay between the germline ends. The CDR3 sequence is CASSLVSGQETQYF. In DNA, the CDR3 is TGTGCCAGCAGCCTGGTGAGCGGTCAAGAGACCCAGTACTTC.

By proportion, this clonotype is medium-sized. The chain uses TRBV30 and TRBJ2-1; 7 bases are shared with TRBD1. From germline, CDR1 is GTSNPN and CDR2 SVGIG (reference sequence). The CDR3 sequence is 15 residues long. J was trimmed by 2 bases and V by 3 bases; bases with no gene match: 7. The CDR3 sequence: CAWRGRGSTYNEQFF. Here the CDR3 DNA reads TGTGCCTGGAGGGGCAGGGGGTCGACCTACAATGAGCAGTTCTTC.

This clonotype ranks as medium-sized. The chain joins TRBV19 to TRBJ1-4; D not certain. Deletions cut 4 bases from V and 8 bases from J, with 14 bases between. Germline CDR1 LNHDA, CDR2 SQIVND (reference sequence). This CDR3 comprises 14 residues. This CDR3 is CASSTGPTGEKLFF. The CDR3 DNA reads as TGTGCCAGTAGTACCGGGCCCACTGGGGAAAAACTGTTTTTT.

By proportion, this clonotype is medium-sized (0.01 to 0.1%). The chain carries TRBV5-4 and TRBJ2-5; 9 nucleotides match TRBD1. Germline V gene lookup returns CDR1 SGHNT and CDR2 YYREEE (reference sequence). The CDR3 has 15 residues. The junction had 9 bases not matched to a gene; V was cut back by 4 bases and J by 5 bases. The CDR3 DNA sequence: TGTGCCAGCAGCCGAACAGGGGGCGGTGGGGAGACCCAGTACTTC. The encoded protein is CASSRTGGGGETQYF.

This sequence joins TRBV6-6 and TRBJ2-2, with TRBD2 identical over 7 bases. CDR1 and CDR2 from the germline V gene are MNHNY and SVGAGI (reference sequence). This CDR3 is built from 14 residues. This CDR3 is CVSSYREEIAELFF. CDR3 nucleotides: TGTGTTAGCAGTTACCGGGAGGAAATCGCGGAGCTGTTTTTT.

The rearrangement joins TRBV5-1 to TRBJ2-2; 8 nucleotides agree with TRBD2. Germline values: CDR1 SGHRS, CDR2 YFSETQ. The CDR3 loop spans 17 amino acids. Germline trimming cut 4 bases from V and 0 bases from J; bases unmatched to any gene: 8. The CDR3 region has the DNA TGCGCCAGCAGCCGGACTTTGGGACTAGCGAACACCGGGGAGCTGTTTTTT. This gives the protein CASSRTLGLANTGELFF.

Judged by abundance, this clonotype is medium-sized. The J gene is TRBJ2-1, the V gene TRBV12-3 or TRBV12-4, with D unclear. The CDR3 runs 13 residues. V was cut by 1 base and J by 5 bases, with 6 bases left in between. The CDR3 DNA reads as TGTGCCAGCAGTTTAGGGTACCACAATGAGCAGTTCTTC. Encoded protein: CASSLGYHNEQFF.

The chain has TRBV28 and TRBJ2-3, with 9 positions matching TRBD1. The CDR3 has 13 amino acids. Germline V gene lookup returns CDR1 MDHEN and CDR2 SYDVKM. V shed 6 bases, J shed 8 bases, and the junction held 6 bases outside the gene matches. The CDR3 bases are TGTGCCAGCAGGACAGGGGGGGTCGGTACGCAGTATTTT. This gives the protein CASRTGGVGTQYF.

In its sample, this clonotype is medium-sized. The rearrangement joins TRBV29-1 to TRBJ1-1; 10 bases are shared with TRBD1. The junction had 5 bases not matched to a gene; V was cut back by 5 bases and J by 5 bases. Looked up from germline, CDR1 is SQVTM and CDR2 is ANQGSEA. This CDR3 region has 13 residues. In DNA, the CDR3 is TGCAGCGTTACGACAGGGGGCATGACTGAAGCTTTCTTT. Translation gives CSVTTGGMTEAFF.

The gene calls are TRBV7-7 and TRBJ2-5; 8 nucleotides align to TRBD1. V lost 1 base and J lost 5; bases outside the gene matches: 6. CDR3 length equals 15 residues. Germline values: CDR1 SSHAT, CDR2 FNYEAQ (reference sequence). The CDR3 sequence is CASSLGQGLGETQYF. The CDR3, as DNA: TGTGCCAGCAGCTTAGGACAGGGGTTGGGGGAGACCCAGTACTTC.

The chain couples TRBV7-6 to TRBJ2-2; TRBD1 agrees at 8 bases. Germline CDR1 and CDR2: SGHVS and FNYEAQ. The junction had 8 bases not matched to a gene; V was cut back by 5 bases and J by 3 bases. The CDR3 covers 16 residues. CDR3 coding DNA: TGTGCCAGCAGCGGAGCGACAGGGGTCTACACCGGGGAGCTGTTTTTT. It specifies CASSGATGVYTGELFF.

This clonotype was found a few times. This rearrangement joins TRBV5-5 to TRBJ1-5; D unclear. V was trimmed by 3 bases and J by 6 bases, leaving 13 bases between them. The V gene's germline CDR1 is SGHKS and CDR2 YYEKEE (reference sequence). This CDR3 region has 14 residues. The CDR3 spells CASSSLMGSQPQHF. CDR3 coding DNA: TGTGCCAGCAGCTCCTTGATGGGGTCTCAGCCCCAGCATTTT.

Within the sample, this clonotype is medium-sized (0.01 to 0.1%). The rearrangement links TRBV30 to TRBJ2-3, with 12 bases matching TRBD2. CDR3 length: 13 amino acids. The germline CDR1 and CDR2 sequences are GTSNPN and SVGIG (reference sequence). V shed 8 bases, J shed 4 bases, and the junction held 4 bases outside the gene matches. The CDR3 nucleotides read TGTGCCGAGACTAGCGGGAGCGCAGATACGCAGTATTTT. It translates to CAETSGSADTQYF.

The V and J genes are TRBV20-1 and TRBJ1-2, with D possibly being TRBD1 (6 bases). Germline assignment: CDR1 DFQATT and CDR2 SNEGSKA (reference sequence). The CDR3 extends over 12 amino acids. Trimming took 4 bases from V and 8 from J, leaving 14 bases between them. CDR3 sequence: CSANTGRSGYTF. CDR3 coding DNA: TGCAGTGCTAATACAGGGAGAAGCGGCTACACCTTC.

This chain uses TRBV11-1 with TRBJ2-1; D tentatively reads TRBD1 or TRBD2 (6 bases each). V was shortened by 5 bases and J by 14 bases, with 22 bases between the two germline ends. Germline V gives CDR1 SGHAT, CDR2 FQDESV (reference sequence). CDR3 length: 14 amino acids. CDR3 nucleotide sequence: TGTGCCAGCAGCCAGGGGACTTTCCCGACACACAAGTTCTTC. Translated: CASSQGTFPTHKFF.

In its sample, this clonotype was seen a few times. This rearrangement joins TRBV5-1 to TRBJ1-4; no clear D gene. V was pared by 2 bases and J by 4 bases, with 9 bases between. Germline CDR1 and CDR2: SGHRS and YFSETQ. The length of the CDR3 is 14 residues. The CDR3 is CASSLSQLNEKLFF. The CDR3 region has the DNA TGCGCCAGCAGCTTAAGTCAGCTTAATGAAAAACTGTTTTTT.

About this clonotype itself: One junction end does not reproduce the germline sequence, and a read error may be involved. The genes are TRBV5-1 and TRBJ2-5, with D possibly matching TRBD2 (6 bases). The CDR3 extends over 14 amino acids. The germline V gene has CDR1 SGHRS and CDR2 YFSETQ. CDR3 amino acids: CAGSLGGGQETQYF. Written as DNA, the CDR3 is TGCGCCGGCAGCTTGGGGGGTGGGCAAGAGACCCAGTACTTC.

A note on this clonotype: A much larger clone is a single base away; this may be a read error. V usage is TRBV15 and J usage is TRBJ2-3; D possibly corresponds to TRBD1 (5 bases). CDR1 is LNHNV and CDR2 is YYDKDF in the germline V gene (reference sequence). CDR3 length: 15 amino acids. DNA for the CDR3: TGTGCCACCAGAAGAGCAGGCAGGGTGGGAGATACGCAGTATTTT. Its protein is CATRRAGRVGDTQYF.